The sample holds a few counts of the clone carrying this T cell receptor beta chain. Its antigen remains unidentified. At one boundary the junction diverges from the germline segment, which might be a read error. Everyone who donated was a healthy bone marrow donor. The sample originates from a study of cytomegalovirus exposure and HLA in healthy donors. The study's findings and limits: In a later analysis, at a false discovery rate of 0.05, under 20,000 TCR beta sequences matched HLA alleles. In a later analysis, across HLA loci, associated TCR counts were highest for DRB1, lowest for HLA-C.

The PCR ran on 60 Vbeta and 13 Jbeta primers. Sequencing was performed with immunoSEQ multiplex PCR; in TCRdb, only in-frame clones are kept and a portion is missing. The sample has roughly 190,000 clones; 65% to 85% are singletons. The germline V gene encodes CDR1 SEHNR and CDR2 FQNEAQ (reference sequence). CDR3 length: 11 residues. V and J are TRBV7-9 and TRBJ2-7; no reliable D call. The specimen was PBMCs. The TCR sequence derives from a female donor in good health and CMV-seronegative. The CDR3, as DNA: TGTTCCAGCAGCCGTTCCTACGAGCAGTACTTC. Protein product: CSSSRSYEQYF.